The T cell receptor beta chain under discussion was sequenced for a study of CD8 T cells in ankylosing spondylitis. Study results and limitations: For ankylosing spondylitis blood, a TCR beta motif of 7 or 8 highly homologous variants appeared characteristic. Reportedly, significant enrichment of disease-linked clones occurred in matched ankylosing spondylitis synovial fluid. The authors found the disease-linked clones to be CD8+ and relatively rare in peripheral blood. In reactive arthritis synovial fluid and blood, some motif variants had been reported before.

Comment on this clonotype: What it recognizes is unknown.

The CDR3 has 14 residues. Looked up from germline, CDR1 is SGDLS and CDR2 is YYNGEE. The ends were cut back, 4 bases at V and 4 bases at J, with 14 bases in the middle. In making TCR beta libraries, quantitative 5'-RACE with molecular barcodes was used. Each CDR3 protein gets one entry after TCRdb re-called the 5' RACE reads with MiXCR. The data show about 500,000 distinct CDR3 sequences, over 9.5% seen once. Sample: blood, either unsorted or a sorted T cell fraction (not recorded which). V gene TRBV9 combines with J gene TRBJ1-1; maybe TRBD1 (6 bases). This TCR derives from a male donor with ankylosing spondylitis. The CDR3 region is CASSTPKGVTEAFF. In DNA, the CDR3 is TGTGCCAGCAGCACTCCTAAGGGGGTCACTGAAGCTTTCTTT.